A selection of T cell receptor beta chains follows, all from one sample in a study of T cells after yellow fever vaccination. TCRdb re-called the 5' RACE reads through MiXCR, storing one row per CDR3 protein. The top ten clones hold less than 0.55% of a sample with a few hundred thousand distinct CDR3 sequences, under 15% of them seen once. Sequencing was performed on CD4+ T cells sorted from PBMCs, taken 45 days after the yellow fever booster vaccination. The receptors come from a man aged 25 to 40 who received the YFV17D yellow fever vaccine. Both conserved end residues are part of each CDR3.

TRBJ1-2 TRBV7-3 CASSEHRESYGYTF
TRBJ2-2 TRBV7-9 CASSHRKNTGELFF
TRBJ2-2 TRBV7-8 CASSPGTGGRTGELFF
TRBJ2-2 TRBV19 CASIDTGDTGELFF
TRBJ2-3 TRBV23-1 CARPDWSASTDTQYF
TRBJ2-3 TRBV7-2 CASRQVAGGPNTQYF
TRBJ2-3 TRBV20-1 CSAFHSTDTQYF
TRBJ2-2 TRBV9 CASRILGGTGDLSPNTGELFF
TRBJ2-4 TRBV12-3/TRBV12-4 CASSPNLDGVDIQYF
TRBJ1-2 TRBV3-1 CASQEGLNGYTF
TRBJ2-1 TRBV19 CASSMGGVRSSYNEQFF
TRBJ2-3 TRBV5-1 CASSAEVAVRDTQYF
TRBJ1-6 TRBV2 CASSRDVQPLHF
TRBJ2-6 TRBV25-1 CASSDPYYNAGANVLTF
TRBJ2-3 TRBV28 CASNSQGDTQYF
TRBJ2-1 TRBV7-2 CASSLGRADYNEQFF
TRBJ2-2 TRBV4-2 CASSQVPREHTGELFF
TRBJ2-1 TRBV7-9 CASSLAGQGGEQFF
TRBJ2-1 TRBV20-1 CSARGVMNEQFF
TRBJ2-3 TRBV10-2 CASSDLAGGHTDTQYF
TRBJ1-6 TRBV27 CASSRKGESPLHF
TRBJ2-1 TRBV7-3 CASSLVGSVNNEQFF
TRBJ2-7 TRBV18 CASSPGTGAYEQYF
TRBJ2-7 TRBV11-2 CASSFRSGANPLPYEQYF
TRBJ2-6 TRBV4-3 CASSQTASGANVLTF
TRBJ2-3 TRBV6-5 CASSQGGDTQYF
TRBJ2-4 TRBV12-3/TRBV12-4 CASSAGMLANIQYF
TRBJ2-1 TRBV29-1 CSVADRVDNEQFF
TRBJ2-3 TRBV20-1 CSAMTSGRKSDTQYF
TRBJ1-5 TRBV20-1 CSASALTPRRNQPQHF
TRBJ2-7 TRBV6-1 CASSKGQLAYEQYF
TRBJ2-1 TRBV7-3 CASSPALGAPNEQFF
TRBJ1-1 TRBV6-5 CASSYSMGVGQSAFF
TRBJ1-1 TRBV7-2 CASSLEGLMNTEAFF
TRBJ2-1 TRBV7-9 CASTPVGTSGSDEQFF
TRBJ2-1 TRBV4-2 CASSLPPGREGGNEQFF
TRBJ2-3 TRBV6-1 CASSEALSGDTQYF
TRBJ2-5 TRBV12-3/TRBV12-4 CASSIAGGETQYF
TRBJ2-1 TRBV2 CARRTSEQFF
TRBJ2-7 TRBV6-5 CASSYQPKTPSRDEQYF
TRBJ2-7 TRBV4-3 CASSPVAGASPEQYF
TRBJ2-5 TRBV20-1 CSAQREYETQYF
TRBJ2-5 TRBV4-2 CASSSIEGEETQYF
TRBJ2-5 TRBV7-7 CASSLRTSQETQYF
TRBJ2-5 TRBV11-2 CASSFGRAAGETQYF
TRBJ2-1 TRBV5-6 CASSIASGTYNEQFF
TRBJ2-4 TRBV29-1 CSVTIAQNIQYF
TRBJ2-1 TRBV20-1 CSANDRVNYGNEQFF
TRBJ2-7 TRBV10-3 CAISETGGYEQYF
TRBJ2-7 TRBV20-1 CSAPEGTLDEQYF
TRBJ1-5 TRBV5-1 CASSPAGGWDQPQHF
TRBJ2-3 TRBV25-1 CASSEYLTDTQYF